This T cell receptor beta chain was recorded in a study of shared clonotypes between healthy human individuals. Points from the study as a whole: The sharing of 5% to 6.5% of naive CD4 clonotypes was seen across a few donors.

The table came from immunoSEQ multiplex PCR; TCRdb's copy has only in-frame clones and leaves some out. The sample records over a million clones, 60% to 80% being singletons. Germline values: CDR1 SGHDT, CDR2 YYEEEE. Between the trimmed V and J ends, which lost 4 bases and 3 bases, there was a span of 22 bases. The CDR3 runs to 17 residues. With regard to this clone: Its antigen remains unidentified.

Sequencing was carried out using memory CD4+ T cells sorted from blood. As to subset: CD45RA-negative fraction. The receptor comes from a man in his late teens or twenties in good health. The J gene is TRBJ2-5, the V gene TRBV5-6; the D gene is possibly TRBD2 (6 bases). The chain's CDR3 is CASSAYGTSGAEETQYF. CDR3 DNA sequence: TGTGCCAGCAGCGCCTACGGGACTTCAGGAGCCGAAGAGACCCAGTACTTC.